This entry features one T cell receptor beta chain sequence. The antigen this receptor binds is unknown. No per-base quality is available; no much larger clone lies one base away. The CDR3 runs 15 residues from the cysteine to the phenylalanine. Only the CDR3 DNA stays, 45 bases, in frame from base 1. In the germline V gene (reference sequence), CDR1 corresponds to LNHDA and CDR2 to SQIVND. V gives up 5 bases and J gives up 5 bases, and the segment between their germline ends measures 16 bases. The protocol used for the library was the immunoSEQ multiplex PCR assay. For most patients, genomic DNA was isolated with the Qiagen DNeasy Blood and Tissue Kit and shipped frozen to Adaptive Biotechnologies for TCR sequencing. High-throughput TCR-beta CDR3 sequencing of genomic DNA from most patients was performed by Adaptive Biotechnologies. Processing in the source paper ran as follows. TCR sequencing data for more than 15 patients were retrieved from Adaptive's ImmunoSEQ software; a few other patients were processed with MiXCR and VDJtools. To correct CD4 versus CD8 sorting errors, any sequence found in both subsets at a frequency ratio below 5:1 was removed. CDR3 nucleotide sequences shared between donor and recipient were removed because the origin of such sequences could not be assigned. At least 2-fold expansion over unstimulated cells and a minimum CFSE-low frequency of 0.002% (template counts) or 0.001% (read counts) were required for clones to be classified as alloreactive. Clones detected in sequenced pre-transplant spleen, lymph node, or MLR CFSE-low populations of the donor or recipient were defined as mappable. Cumulative frequency of alloreactive clones was calculated as a percentage of all sequences weighted by copy number. Here the immuneACCESS table is served through TCRdb, limited to in-frame sequences with V and J called. Missing clones are a known gap in these copies; in checked studies unresolved V genes cover under half, and the rest lacks a known reason. D and trimming were read from the DNA, whereas the V and J calls and clone size are those reported in that table. For this sample there are about 130,000 clones; about 93% appear just once. The ten top clones hold roughly 0.19% of the sample.

The time point label, read with the paper, signifies: cells obtained before transplantation from donor or recipient. CD3+CD4+ and CD3+CD8+ populations were FACS-sorted from unstimulated pre-transplant donor and recipient cells taken from spleen or lymph nodes. This specimen comes from a study of graft-versus-host responses after intestinal transplantation (dated by TCRdb to about 2021). Context from the whole study: The transplants that recipients got were multivisceral, liver-intestinal, or isolated intestinal. Anti-thymocyte globulin induction was given to all recipients, followed by maintenance tacrolimus and steroids for approximately three years. After intestinal transplantation, graft-versus-host and host-versus-graft alloreactive T cell clones were followed in the graft, circulation and bone marrow using bulk TCR-beta CDR3 sequencing. Alloreactive clones were identified by sequencing pre-transplant mixed lymphocyte reaction products and comparing them with unstimulated pre-transplant donor and recipient T cells. The cohort enrolled around 23 intestinal transplant recipients including one retransplant, and a few patients lacking pretransplant specimens were excluded. Donor T cell macrochimerism was defined as a peak of at least 4% donor T cells among recipient peripheral blood mononuclear cells. Rather than being sequenced by the commercial service, samples from a few later patients were sequenced in-house on an Illumina MiSeq and processed with MiXCR. Beyond this particular receptor, the publication reports: The relatively low number and heterogeneity of intestinal transplant patients limited the conclusions. Early after transplant, peak levels of circulating GvH clones were associated with declines in HvG clones. In patients with donor T cell macrochimerism, the allografts had high GvH to HvG T cell clonal ratios. GvH clones were detected in recipient bone marrow, and some appeared earlier in ileal mucosa or blood, consistent with an intestinal mucosal origin.

The source material was unstimulated CD4+ T cells sorted from spleen or lymph node cells, sampled before intestinal transplant. This sequence uses TRBV19 and TRBJ1-5; matching of 5 bases hints at TRBD1 as the D gene. The sequence derives from a human donor who received an intestinal transplant. The bases read TGTGCCAGTAGTCCGATAGGGGCCGGGGATCAGCCCCAGCATTTT. Its product reads: CASSPIGAGDQPQHF.